A selection of T cell receptor beta chains follows, all from one sample in a study of T cells in Graves' hyperthyroidism and ophthalmopathy. TCRdb itself ran the multiplex PCR reads through MiXCR, one entry per CDR3 protein. The sample has 700,000 or so distinct CDR3 sequences, less than 20% seen once. The specimen was blood. These receptors all stem from a man younger than 30 with Graves' hyperthyroidism. Each CDR3 is given with its conserved first and last residue. Fields, in order: V gene, J gene, D gene, clone size, CDR3 protein, CDR3 DNA. D genes are given only for firm matches. Only part of the rows carry a size: once, few, many, or a class if the clone is expanded.

V gene: TRBV19
J gene: TRBJ2-1
D gene: TRBD2
clone size: once
CDR3 protein: CASSIPPSSGSSYNEQFF
CDR3 DNA: TGTGCCAGTAGTATCCCCCCTTCTAGCGGGAGCTCCTACAATGAGCAGTTCTTC

V gene: TRBV5-1
J gene: TRBJ2-7
D gene: TRBD1
clone size: once
CDR3 protein: CASSARQGLAYEQYF
CDR3 DNA: TGCGCCAGCAGCGCTAGACAGGGCCTAGCTTACGAGCAGTACTTC

V gene: TRBV18
J gene: TRBJ2-7
D gene: -
clone size: -
CDR3 protein: CASSPSGLRYESHF
CDR3 DNA: TGCGCCAGCTCACCATCTGGGCTCAGGTACGAATCTCACTTC

V gene: TRBV5-1
J gene: TRBJ1-2
D gene: -
clone size: few
CDR3 protein: CASSLDTRLGFNYGYTF
CDR3 DNA: TGCGCCAGCAGCTTGGACACCCGCCTTGGGTTTAACTATGGCTACACCTTC

V gene: TRBV20-1
J gene: TRBJ2-2
D gene: TRBD2
clone size: few
CDR3 protein: CSAMSGRAGELFF
CDR3 DNA: TGCAGTGCTATGAGCGGGAGAGCCGGGGAGCTGTTTTTT

V gene: TRBV2
J gene: TRBJ2-1
D gene: -
clone size: many
CDR3 protein: CASSPLGSYNEQFF
CDR3 DNA: TGTGCCAGCAGCCCTCTAGGGTCCTACAATGAGCAGTTCTTC

V gene: TRBV11-2
J gene: TRBJ2-3
D gene: -
clone size: many
CDR3 protein: CASSLEVPTDTQYF
CDR3 DNA: TGTGCCAGCAGCTTAGAAGTTCCCACAGATACGCAGTATTTT

V gene: TRBV19
J gene: TRBJ1-5
D gene: TRBD1
clone size: -
CDR3 protein: CASSPEDRGDQPQHF
CDR3 DNA: TGTGCCAGTAGTCCGGAGGACAGGGGGGATCAGCCCCAGCATTTT

V gene: TRBV20-1
J gene: TRBJ2-7
D gene: TRBD1
clone size: -
CDR3 protein: CSAYRDRGRGEQYF
CDR3 DNA: TGCAGTGCTTACCGGGACAGGGGTCGGGGCGAGCAGTACTTC

V gene: TRBV12-3/TRBV12-4
J gene: TRBJ1-2
D gene: -
clone size: few
CDR3 protein: CASSLGIVQGRYGYTF
CDR3 DNA: TGTGCCAGCAGTTTAGGAATTGTTCAGGGACGCTATGGCTACACCTTC